This T cell receptor beta chain was retrieved from a study of T cell changes during pregnancy in multiple sclerosis. The CDR3 is made up of 14 amino acids. Germline-derived CDR1 and CDR2 are SGHTS and YDEGEE. V was trimmed by 0 bases and J by 3 bases, leaving 7 bases between them. Using immunoSEQ multiplex PCR, the repertoire was profiled, and TCRdb retains in-frame clones only, with some absent. The data hold roughly 42,000 clones, with almost 95% observed a single time. The material was CD4+ T cells from peripheral blood mononuclear cells, obtained after pregnancy. The receptor was derived from a female donor with multiple sclerosis, enrolled in a pregnancy study. The chain joins TRBV5-8 to TRBJ1-3; D gene uncertain. The CDR3 is CASSLARDGNTIYF. The CDR3 DNA reads as TGTGCCAGCAGCTTGGCGAGGGATGGAAACACCATATATTTT.